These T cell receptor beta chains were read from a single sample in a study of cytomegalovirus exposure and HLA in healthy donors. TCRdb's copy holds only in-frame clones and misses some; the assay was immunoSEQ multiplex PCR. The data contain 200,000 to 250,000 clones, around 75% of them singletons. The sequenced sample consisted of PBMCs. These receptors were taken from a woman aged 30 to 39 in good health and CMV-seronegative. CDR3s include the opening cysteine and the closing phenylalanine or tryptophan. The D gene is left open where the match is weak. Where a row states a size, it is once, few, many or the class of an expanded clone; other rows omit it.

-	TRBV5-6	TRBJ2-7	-	CASSYPQVSYEQYF	TGTGCCAGCAGCTACCCACAGGTTAGCTACGAGCAGTACTTC
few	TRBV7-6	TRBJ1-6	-	CASSLRGGDNSPLHF	TGTGCCAGCAGCTTACGAGGAGGGGATAATTCACCCCTCCACTTT
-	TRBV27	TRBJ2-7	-	CASSLSGSSYEQYF	TGTGCCAGCAGTTTATCGGGGAGCTCCTACGAGCAGTACTTC
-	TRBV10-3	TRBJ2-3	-	CAIREGPGSDTQYF	TGTGCCATCAGGGAGGGGCCAGGATCAGATACGCAGTATTTT
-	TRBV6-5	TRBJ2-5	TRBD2	CASTPASGHSAQYF	TGTGCCAGCACCCCAGCTAGCGGGCACTCGGCCCAGTACTTC
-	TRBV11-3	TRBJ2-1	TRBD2	CASSFLAASGGSDEQFF	TGTGCCAGCAGCTTCTTGGCGGCTAGCGGGGGGTCCGATGAGCAGTTCTTC
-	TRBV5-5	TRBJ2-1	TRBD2	CASSYYRSGGYNEQFF	TGTGCCAGCAGCTACTACCGGAGCGGGGGCTACAATGAGCAGTTCTTC
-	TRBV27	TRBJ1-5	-	CASSLSSGRRLIQPQHF	TGTGCCAGCAGTTTATCATCAGGTAGGCGTTTGATTCAGCCCCAGCATTTT
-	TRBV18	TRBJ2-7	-	CASSPNVSGYEQYF	TGTGCCAGCTCACCAAATGTATCAGGGTACGAGCAGTACTTC
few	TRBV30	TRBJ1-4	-	CAWSVLGGPADKLFF	TGTGCCTGGAGTGTATTGGGGGGGCCGGCGGACAAACTGTTTTTT
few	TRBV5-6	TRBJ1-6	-	CASSLPRADSPLHF	TGTGCCAGCAGCTTGCCCAGGGCTGATTCACCCCTCCACTTT
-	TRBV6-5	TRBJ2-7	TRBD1	CASSGTGGGSYEQYF	TGTGCCAGCAGTGGGACAGGGGGCGGCTCCTACGAGCAGTACTTC
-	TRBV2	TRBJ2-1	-	CASTEGRRDFNEQFF	TGTGCCAGCACCGAAGGAAGGCGGGATTTCAATGAGCAGTTCTTC
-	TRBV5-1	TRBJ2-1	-	CASSLGTRYNEQFF	TGCGCCAGCAGCTTGGGGACACGATACAATGAGCAGTTCTTC
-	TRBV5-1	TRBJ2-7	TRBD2	CASSLYGLAGVDEQYF	TGCGCCAGCAGCTTGTACGGACTAGCGGGAGTAGACGAGCAGTACTTC
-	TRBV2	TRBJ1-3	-	CASSTRTDSGNTIYF	TGTGCCAGCAGTACCAGGACAGATTCCGGAAACACCATATATTTT
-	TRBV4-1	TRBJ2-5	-	CASSLEQRRETQYF	TGCGCCAGCAGCCTGGAACAGCGGCGGGAGACCCAGTACTTC
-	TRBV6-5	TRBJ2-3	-	CASSYRGLNTDTQYF	TGTGCCAGCAGTTACAGAGGACTAAACACAGATACGCAGTATTTT
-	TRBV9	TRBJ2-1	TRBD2	CVSSVEPSGGGHNEQFF	TGTGTCAGCAGCGTAGAACCTAGCGGGGGGGGCCACAATGAGCAGTTCTTC
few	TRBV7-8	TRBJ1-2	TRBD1	CASSERPGQDFDGYTF	TGTGCCAGCAGCGAAAGACCGGGACAGGATTTTGATGGCTACACCTTC
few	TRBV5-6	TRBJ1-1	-	CASSATANAEAFF	TGTGCCAGCAGCGCGACAGCGAACGCTGAAGCTTTCTTT
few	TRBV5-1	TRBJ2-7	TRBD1	CASSYQPGQGYEQYF	TGCGCCAGCAGCTACCAACCGGGACAGGGGTACGAGCAGTACTTC
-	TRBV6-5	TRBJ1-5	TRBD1	CASSFDRGDQPQHF	TGTGCCAGCAGTTTCGACAGGGGAGATCAGCCCCAGCATTTT
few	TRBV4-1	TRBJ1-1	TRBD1	CASSQRTGYEAFF	TGCGCCAGCAGCCAAAGGACAGGCTATGAAGCTTTCTTT
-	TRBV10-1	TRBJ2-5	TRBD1	CATLVLQGKGAETQYF	TGCGCCACCCTAGTCTTACAGGGGAAAGGCGCAGAGACCCAGTACTTC
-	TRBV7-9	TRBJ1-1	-	CASSFGAVDQGIDTEAFF	TGTGCCAGCAGCTTCGGCGCGGTCGATCAGGGTATTGACACTGAAGCTTTCTTT
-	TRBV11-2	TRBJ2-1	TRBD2	CASSGLAGGDEQFF	TGTGCCAGCAGCGGTCTAGCGGGAGGTGACGAGCAGTTCTTC
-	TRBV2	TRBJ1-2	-	CAKTGGDYNGYTF	TGTGCCAAAACGGGGGGAGATTACAATGGCTACACCTTC
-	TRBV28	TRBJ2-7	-	CASSFFGGSYEQYF	TGTGCCAGCAGTTTTTTCGGAGGGTCCTACGAGCAGTACTTC
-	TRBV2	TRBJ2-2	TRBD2	CASSTPGGGTGELFF	TGTGCCAGCAGCACCCCTGGGGGGGGTACCGGGGAGCTGTTTTTT
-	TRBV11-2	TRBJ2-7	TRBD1	CASSLTQQGLQGYEQYF	TGTGCCAGCAGCTTAACCCAACAGGGGCTTCAAGGCTACGAGCAGTACTTC
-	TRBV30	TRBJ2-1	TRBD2	CAWSVFTSGGPSPYNEQFF	TGTGCCTGGAGTGTCTTTACTAGCGGGGGGCCCTCCCCCTACAATGAGCAGTTCTTC